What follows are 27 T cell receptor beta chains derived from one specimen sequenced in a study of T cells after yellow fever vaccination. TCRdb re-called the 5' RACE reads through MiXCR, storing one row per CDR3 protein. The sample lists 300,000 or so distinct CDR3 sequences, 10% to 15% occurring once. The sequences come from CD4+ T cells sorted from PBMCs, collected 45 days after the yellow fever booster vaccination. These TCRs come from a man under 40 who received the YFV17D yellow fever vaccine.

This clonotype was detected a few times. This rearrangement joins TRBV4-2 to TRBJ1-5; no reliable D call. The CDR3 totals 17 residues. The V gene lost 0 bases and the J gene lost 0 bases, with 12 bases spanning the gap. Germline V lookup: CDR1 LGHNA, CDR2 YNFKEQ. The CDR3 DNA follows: TGTGCCAGCAGCCAAGATTCTCGGGCAGCTAGCAATCAGCCCCAGCATTTT. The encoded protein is CASSQDSRAASNQPQHF.

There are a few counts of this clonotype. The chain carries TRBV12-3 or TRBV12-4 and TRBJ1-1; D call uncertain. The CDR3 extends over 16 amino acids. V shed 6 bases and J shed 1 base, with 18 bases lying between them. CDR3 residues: CASSSNNGEGNTEAFF. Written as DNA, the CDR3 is TGTGCCAGCAGCTCAAACAATGGGGAGGGGAACACTGAAGCTTTCTTT.

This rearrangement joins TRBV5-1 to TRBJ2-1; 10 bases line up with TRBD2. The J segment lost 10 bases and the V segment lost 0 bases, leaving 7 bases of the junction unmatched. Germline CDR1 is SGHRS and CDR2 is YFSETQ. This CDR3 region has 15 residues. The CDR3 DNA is TGCGCCAGCAGCTTGGAAGCGGGAGGGCCGGACGAGCAGTTCTTC. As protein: CASSLEAGGPDEQFF.

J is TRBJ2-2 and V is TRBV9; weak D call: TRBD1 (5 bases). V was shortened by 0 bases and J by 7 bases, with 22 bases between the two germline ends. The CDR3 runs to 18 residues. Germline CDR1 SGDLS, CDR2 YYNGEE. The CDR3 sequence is CASSVVPNRSGRVGELFF. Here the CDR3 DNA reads TGTGCCAGCAGCGTAGTCCCAAACAGGAGTGGTAGGGTCGGGGAGCTGTTTTTT.

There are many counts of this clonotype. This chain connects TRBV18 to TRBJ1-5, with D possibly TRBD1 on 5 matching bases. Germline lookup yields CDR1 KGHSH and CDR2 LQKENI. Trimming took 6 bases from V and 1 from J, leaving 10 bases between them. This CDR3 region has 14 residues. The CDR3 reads CASSLGLSNQPQHF. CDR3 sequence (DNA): TGTGCCAGCTCGCTGGGACTGAGCAATCAGCCCCAGCATTTT.

The CDR3 loop reads CASSLDPRDRGKFF. CDR3 sequence (DNA): TGCGCCAGCAGCTTGGACCCAAGGGACAGGGGAAAGTTCTTC. V usage is TRBV5-1 and J usage is TRBJ2-1; 10 bases match TRBD1. V was pared by 0 bases and J by 14 bases, with 8 bases of the junction left unmatched. The germline V gene has CDR1 SGHRS and CDR2 YFSETQ. The CDR3 consists of 14 residues.

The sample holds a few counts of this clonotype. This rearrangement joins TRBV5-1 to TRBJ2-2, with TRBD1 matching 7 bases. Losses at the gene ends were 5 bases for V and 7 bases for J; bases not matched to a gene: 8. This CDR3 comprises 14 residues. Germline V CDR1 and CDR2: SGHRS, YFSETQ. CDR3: CASRSEGAIGELFF. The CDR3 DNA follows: TGCGCCAGCAGGTCTGAGGGGGCCATCGGGGAGCTGTTTTTT.

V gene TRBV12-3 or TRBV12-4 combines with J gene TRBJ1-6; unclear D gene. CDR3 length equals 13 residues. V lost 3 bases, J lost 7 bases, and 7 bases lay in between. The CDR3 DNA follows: TGTGCCAGCAGTTTCGGGAGGAATTCACCCCTCCACTTT. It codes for CASSFGRNSPLHF.

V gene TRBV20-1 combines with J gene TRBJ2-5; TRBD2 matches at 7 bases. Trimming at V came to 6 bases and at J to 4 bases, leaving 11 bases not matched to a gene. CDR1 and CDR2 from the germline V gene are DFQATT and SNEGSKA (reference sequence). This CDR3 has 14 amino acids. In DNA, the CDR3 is TGCAGTGCCCAGAGACCCGGGAGGCGAGAGACCCAGTACTTC. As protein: CSAQRPGRRETQYF.

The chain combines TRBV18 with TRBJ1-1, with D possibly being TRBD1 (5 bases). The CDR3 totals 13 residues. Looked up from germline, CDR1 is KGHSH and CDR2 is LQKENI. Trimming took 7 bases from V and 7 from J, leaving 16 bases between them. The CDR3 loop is CASLRGAGVEAFF. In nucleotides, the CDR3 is TGTGCCAGCTTACGAGGGGCAGGAGTTGAAGCTTTCTTT.

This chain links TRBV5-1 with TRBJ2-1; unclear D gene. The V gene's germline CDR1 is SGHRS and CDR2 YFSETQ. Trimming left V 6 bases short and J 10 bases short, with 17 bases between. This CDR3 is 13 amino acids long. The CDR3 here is CASKIGPEREQFF. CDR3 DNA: TGCGCCAGCAAGATTGGCCCGGAAAGGGAGCAGTTCTTC.

CDR3 sequence reads: CASSQEPPRAGDTGELFF. CDR3 DNA sequence: TGCGCCAGCAGCCAAGAACCCCCCCGGGCTGGGGACACCGGGGAGCTGTTTTTT. The chain links TRBV4-3 to TRBJ2-2; D unclear. The ends were cut back, 0 bases at V and 3 bases at J, with 17 bases in the middle. From germline, CDR1 is LGHNA and CDR2 YSLEER. CDR3 length equals 18 residues.

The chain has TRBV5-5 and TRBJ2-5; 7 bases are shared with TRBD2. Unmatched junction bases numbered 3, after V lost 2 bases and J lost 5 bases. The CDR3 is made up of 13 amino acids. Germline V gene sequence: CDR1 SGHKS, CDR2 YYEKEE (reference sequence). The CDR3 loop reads CASSFPSGETQYF. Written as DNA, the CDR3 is TGTGCCAGCAGCTTCCCTAGCGGTGAGACCCAGTACTTC.

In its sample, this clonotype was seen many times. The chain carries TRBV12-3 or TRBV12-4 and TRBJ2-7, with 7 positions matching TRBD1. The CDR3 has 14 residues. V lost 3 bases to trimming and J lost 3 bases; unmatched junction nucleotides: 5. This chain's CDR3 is CASSFRQGGYEQYF. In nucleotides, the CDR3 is TGTGCCAGCAGTTTTAGACAGGGTGGCTACGAGCAGTACTTC.

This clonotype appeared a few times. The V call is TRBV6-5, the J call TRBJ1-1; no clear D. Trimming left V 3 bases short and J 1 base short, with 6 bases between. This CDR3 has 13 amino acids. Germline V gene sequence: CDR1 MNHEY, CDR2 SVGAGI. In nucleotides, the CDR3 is TGTGCCAGCAGTTATCGGTGGAACACTGAAGCTTTCTTT. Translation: CASSYRWNTEAFF.

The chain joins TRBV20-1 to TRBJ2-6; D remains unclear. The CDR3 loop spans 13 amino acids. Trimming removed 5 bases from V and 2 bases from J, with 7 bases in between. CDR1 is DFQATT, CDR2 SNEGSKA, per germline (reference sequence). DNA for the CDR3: TGCAGTGCTGGGGTGGCTGGGGCCAACGTCCTGACTTTC. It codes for CSAGVAGANVLTF.

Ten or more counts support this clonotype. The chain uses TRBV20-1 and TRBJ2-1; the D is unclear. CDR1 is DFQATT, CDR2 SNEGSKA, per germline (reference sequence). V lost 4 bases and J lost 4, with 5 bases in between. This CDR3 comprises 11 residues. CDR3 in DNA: TGCAGTGCTAAGCGTTACAATGAGCAGTTCTTC. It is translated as CSAKRYNEQFF.

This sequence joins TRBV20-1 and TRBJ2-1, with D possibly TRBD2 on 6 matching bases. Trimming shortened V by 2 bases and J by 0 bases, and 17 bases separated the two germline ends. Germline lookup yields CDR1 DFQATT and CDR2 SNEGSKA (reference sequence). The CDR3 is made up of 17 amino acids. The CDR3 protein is CSARSSSGDSSYNEQFF. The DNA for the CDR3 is TGCAGTGCTAGAAGCTCATCGGGAGACAGCTCCTACAATGAGCAGTTCTTC.

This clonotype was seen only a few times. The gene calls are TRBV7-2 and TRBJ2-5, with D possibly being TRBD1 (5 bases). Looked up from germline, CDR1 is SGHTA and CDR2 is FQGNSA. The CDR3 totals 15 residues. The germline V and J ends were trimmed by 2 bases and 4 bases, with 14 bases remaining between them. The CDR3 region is CASSLQGWGGETQYF. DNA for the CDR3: TGTGCCAGCAGCTTACAGGGATGGGGTGGAGAGACCCAGTACTTC.

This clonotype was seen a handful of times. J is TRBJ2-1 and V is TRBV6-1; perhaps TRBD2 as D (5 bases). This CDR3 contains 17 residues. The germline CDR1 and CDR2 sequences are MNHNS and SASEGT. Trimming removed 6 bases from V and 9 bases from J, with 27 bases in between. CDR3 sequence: CASSPSASGGGLGEQFF. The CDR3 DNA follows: TGTGCCAGCAGCCCGTCCGCCAGCGGAGGTGGCCTCGGTGAGCAGTTCTTC.

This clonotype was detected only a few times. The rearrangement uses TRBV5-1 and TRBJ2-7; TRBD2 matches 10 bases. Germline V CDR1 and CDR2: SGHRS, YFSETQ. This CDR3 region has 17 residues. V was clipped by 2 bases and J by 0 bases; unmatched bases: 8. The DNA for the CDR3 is TGCGCCAGCAGCTTCCAACGGACTAGCGGCAGCTCCTACGAGCAGTACTTC. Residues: CASSFQRTSGSSYEQYF. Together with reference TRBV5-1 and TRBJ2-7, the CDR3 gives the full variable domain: KAGVTQTPRYLIKTRGQQVTLSCSPISGHRSVSWYQQTPGQGLQFLFEYFSETQRNKGNFPGRFSGRQFSNSRSEMNVSTLELGDSALYLCASSFQRTSGSSYEQYFGPGTRLTVT.

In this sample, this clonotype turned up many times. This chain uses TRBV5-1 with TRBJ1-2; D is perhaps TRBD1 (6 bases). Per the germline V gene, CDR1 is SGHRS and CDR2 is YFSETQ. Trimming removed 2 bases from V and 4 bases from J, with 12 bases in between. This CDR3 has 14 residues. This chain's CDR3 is CASSLGGRTYGYTF. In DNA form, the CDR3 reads TGCGCCAGCAGCTTAGGGGGGCGAACCTATGGCTACACCTTC.

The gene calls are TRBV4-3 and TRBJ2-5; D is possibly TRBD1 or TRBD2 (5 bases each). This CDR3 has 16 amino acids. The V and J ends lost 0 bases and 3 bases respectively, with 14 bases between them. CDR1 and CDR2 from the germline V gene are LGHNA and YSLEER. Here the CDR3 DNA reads TGCGCCAGCAGCCAAGACCTTTCGGGGCGGGAAGAGACCCAGTACTTC. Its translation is CASSQDLSGREETQYF.

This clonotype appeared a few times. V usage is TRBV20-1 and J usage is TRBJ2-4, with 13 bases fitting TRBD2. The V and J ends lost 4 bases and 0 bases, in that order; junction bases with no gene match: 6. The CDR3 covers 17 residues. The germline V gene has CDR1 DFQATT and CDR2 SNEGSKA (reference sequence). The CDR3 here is CSATTSGRLLAKNIQYF. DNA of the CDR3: TGCAGTGCTACGACTAGCGGGAGGCTACTAGCCAAAAACATTCAGTACTTC.

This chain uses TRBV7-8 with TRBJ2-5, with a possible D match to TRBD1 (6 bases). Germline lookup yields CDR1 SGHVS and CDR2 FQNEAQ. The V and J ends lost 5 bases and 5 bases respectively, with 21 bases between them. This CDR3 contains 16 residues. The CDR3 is CASSPGQQILAETQYF. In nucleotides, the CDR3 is TGTGCCAGCAGCCCTGGACAGCAAATTTTAGCGGAGACCCAGTACTTC. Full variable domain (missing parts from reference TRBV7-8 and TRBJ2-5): GAGVSQSPRYKVAKRGQDVALRCDPISGHVSLFWYQQALGQGPEFLTYFQNEAQLDKSGLPSDRFFAERPEGSVSTLKIQRTQQEDSAVYLCASSPGQQILAETQYFGPGTRLLVL.

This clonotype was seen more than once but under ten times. The CDR3 DNA reads TGCGCCAGCAGCACAGGGACTTCGAACACCGGGGAGCTGTTTTTT. Translating gives CASSTGTSNTGELFF. The chain recombines TRBV5-1 with TRBJ2-2, with D possibly called TRBD1 or TRBD2 (6 bases each). This CDR3 is 15 amino acids long. Germline lookup yields CDR1 SGHRS and CDR2 YFSETQ. V lost 4 bases, J lost 0 bases, and 10 bases lay in between. The full variable domain, completed using reference TRBV5-1 and TRBJ2-2, is KAGVTQTPRYLIKTRGQQVTLSCSPISGHRSVSWYQQTPGQGLQFLFEYFSETQRNKGNFPGRFSGRQFSNSRSEMNVSTLELGDSALYLCASSTGTSNTGELFFGEGSRLTVL.

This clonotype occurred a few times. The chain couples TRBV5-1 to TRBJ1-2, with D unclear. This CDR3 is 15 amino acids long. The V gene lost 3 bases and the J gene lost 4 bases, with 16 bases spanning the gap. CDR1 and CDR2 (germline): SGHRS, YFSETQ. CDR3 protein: CASSSGSGHGYGYTF. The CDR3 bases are TGCGCCAGCAGCTCTGGATCCGGGCATGGCTATGGCTACACCTTC.